This entry lists 10 T cell receptor beta chains sequenced from one sample in a study of shared clonotypes between healthy human individuals. Some clones are missing from TCRdb's copy, which holds only in-frame ones; the method was immunoSEQ multiplex PCR. This sample has 1.5 million to 2.5 million clones, with approximately 95% found just once. It was CD45RO-negative cells, positively selected for CCR7, that made up naive CD8 cells, with terminally differentiated effector memory CD45RA+ cells excluded. Sequencing was performed on naive CD8+ T cells sorted from blood. The receptor source for this set is a man between 18 and 35 years old in good health.

The rearrangement links TRBV30 to TRBJ2-7, with TRBD2 identical over 13 bases. V lost 5 bases, J lost 5 bases, and 9 bases stayed unmatched. The germline V gene has CDR1 GTSNPN and CDR2 SVGIG (reference sequence). The CDR3 extends over 15 amino acids. The CDR3 DNA is TGTGCCTGGTGTAACGGGACTAGCGGGGTCGACGAGCAGTACTTC. Residues: CAWCNGTSGVDEQYF.

The chain couples TRBV7-9 to TRBJ2-7, with D tentatively TRBD1 (6 bases). This CDR3 is 13 amino acids long. CDR1 and CDR2 (germline): SEHNR, FQNEAQ (reference sequence). Trimming took off 0 bases at V and 6 bases at J, with 9 bases between the two ends. The CDR3 loop reads CASSLAGQGEQYF. The CDR3 nucleotides read TGTGCCAGCAGCTTAGCGGGACAAGGCGAGCAGTACTTC.

The CDR3 coding sequence is TGCGCCAGCAGCCTCATGGAGGGGGGGAGTAAGAACGAGCAGTACTTC. Translating it yields CASSLMEGGSKNEQYF. The J gene is TRBJ2-7, the V gene TRBV4-1; D possibly corresponds to TRBD2 (7 bases). The CDR3 length is 16 residues. The germline V gene encodes CDR1 MGHRA and CDR2 YSYEKL. V was clipped by 4 bases and J by 5 bases, with 21 bases between them.

V is TRBV7-9 and J is TRBJ2-4; TRBD1 agrees at 8 bases. This CDR3 is built from 17 residues. Germline lookup yields CDR1 SEHNR and CDR2 FQNEAQ (reference sequence). With V trimmed by 0 bases and J by 6 bases, 10 bases remained unmatched. CDR3 bases: TGTGCCAGCAGCTTAGCGTCACAGGGGGACAGACTAAACATTCAGTACTTC. This codes for CASSLASQGDRLNIQYF.

The chain employs TRBV5-1 and TRBJ2-1; D unclear. V dropped 5 bases and J dropped 6 bases, with 18 bases sitting between them. In germline, CDR1 is SGHRS, CDR2 YFSETQ. The CDR3 consists of 15 residues. The DNA for the CDR3 is TGCGCCAGCAGGCATCAGTTAGCTCCGGGCAATGAGCAGTTCTTC. This sequence encodes CASRHQLAPGNEQFF.

This clone was seen only once. As DNA, the CDR3 is TGTGCCAGCAATCGCCGGACAGGCGTCATGAACACTGAAGCTTTCTTT. As protein: CASNRRTGVMNTEAFF. The chain employs TRBV2 and TRBJ1-1, with 7 bases matching TRBD1. After removal of 7 bases from V and 0 bases from J, the junction contained 11 bases not matched to a gene. The CDR3 runs 16 residues. Germline CDR1 reads SNHLY; CDR2 reads FYNNEI.

The rearrangement joins TRBV19 to TRBJ1-1; no clear D. The CDR3 runs 16 residues. Trimming cost V 2 bases and J 1 base, with 14 bases left between them. Looked up from germline, CDR1 is LNHDA and CDR2 is SQIVND (reference sequence). In DNA, the CDR3 is TGTGCCAGTAGTATATCAGACGGACCTCGGAACACTGAAGCTTTCTTT. This gives the protein CASSISDGPRNTEAFF.

The chain joins TRBV5-5 to TRBJ1-2, with TRBD1 identical over 7 bases. This CDR3 spans 14 amino acids. Trimming at V came to 3 bases and at J to 1 base, leaving 3 bases not matched to a gene. Germline values: CDR1 SGHKS, CDR2 YYEKEE (reference sequence). The CDR3 is CASSSGQFNYGYTF. CDR3 sequence (DNA): TGTGCCAGCAGCTCGGGACAGTTTAACTATGGCTACACCTTC.

The chain links TRBV27 to TRBJ1-1, with D perhaps TRBD1 (5 bases). Germline V gives CDR1 MNHEY, CDR2 SMNVEV (reference sequence). The CDR3 consists of 15 residues. Trimming took 5 bases from V and 0 from J, leaving 13 bases between them. CDR3 loop: CASSPPGPMNTEAFF. CDR3 DNA: TGTGCCAGCAGTCCTCCGGGACCCATGAACACTGAAGCTTTCTTT.

This chain connects TRBV7-9 to TRBJ2-3; D gene uncertain. The CDR3 totals 12 residues. Germline CDR1 SEHNR, CDR2 FQNEAQ (reference sequence). V was pared by 2 bases and J by 4 bases, with 4 bases between. CDR3 sequence reads: CASSLHADTQYF. The CDR3 region has the DNA TGTGCCAGCAGCTTACACGCAGATACGCAGTATTTT.